The 26 T cell receptor beta chains given below trace back to one sample, sequenced in a study of PD-1 blockade in classical Hodgkin lymphoma. The time point is: cycle 4 day 1 (C4D1), after less than 7 weeks of nivolumab. Every one of the patients relapsed after autologous stem cell transplantation (brentuximab vedotin exposure was variable). Purified CD4+ T cells were obtained from thawed PBMCs through magnetic negative selection. Profiling relied on immunoSEQ multiplex PCR, and the TCRdb table lists in-frame clones only, not all of them. Of under 20,000 clones in the sample, 65% to 80% were seen once. Sequenced material: CD4+ T cells from blood, taken before the fourth cycle of nivolumab. The receptors derive from a human donor with classical Hodgkin lymphoma.

This clone was detected only once. The chain uses TRBV30 and TRBJ2-2; TRBD1 might be the D (5 bases). The CDR3 consists of 13 residues. Trimming left V 3 bases short and J 4 bases short, with 9 bases between. Germline CDR1 and CDR2: GTSNPN and SVGIG (reference sequence). DNA of the CDR3: TGTGCCTGGAGGGTCCAGGGCACCGGGGAGCTGTTTTTT. It codes for CAWRVQGTGELFF. The variable domain in full, with the rest retrieved from reference TRBV30 and TRBJ2-2, is SQTIHQWPATLVQPVGSPLSLECTVEGTSNPNLYWYRQAAGRGLQLLFYSVGIGQISSEVPQNLSASRPQDRQFILSSKKLLLSDSGFYLCAWRVQGTGELFFGEGSRLTVL.

V and J are TRBV19 and TRBJ2-6; possible D gene TRBD2, 5 bases. The CDR3 has 13 amino acids. Trimming removed 9 bases at V and 4 bases at J, with 10 bases between. Germline CDR1 is LNHDA and CDR2 is SQIVND (reference sequence). The CDR3 bases are TGTGCCAGCCGGGGTTCCGGGGCCAACGTCCTGACTTTC. Amino acid sequence: CASRGSGANVLTF. Drawing the rest from reference TRBV19 and TRBJ2-6, the complete variable domain is DGGITQSPKYLFRKEGQNVTLSCEQNLNHDAMYWYRQDPGQGLRLIYYSQIVNDFQKGDIAEGYSVSREKKESFPLTVTSAQKNPTAFYLCASRGSGANVLTFGAGSRLTVL.

The rearrangement uses TRBV18 and TRBJ2-2, with a possible D match to TRBD2 (5 bases). Trimming cost V 3 bases and J 4 bases, with 12 bases left between them. Per the germline V gene, CDR1 is KGHSH and CDR2 is LQKENI. CDR3 length equals 15 residues. CDR3 nucleotide sequence: TGTGCCAGCTCACCCCCGGGAACGCTCACCGGGGAGCTGTTTTTT. Its translation is CASSPPGTLTGELFF.

The J gene is TRBJ2-1, the V gene TRBV2, with 12 bases aligning to TRBD2. Per germline, CDR1 SNHLY and CDR2 FYNNEI. This CDR3 has 15 residues. The junction had 10 bases not matched to a gene; V was cut back by 6 bases and J by 10 bases. The CDR3 bases are TGTGCCAGCAGGGAACTAGCGGGGGGCCCTAGGGAGCAGTTCTTC. It yields the protein CASRELAGGPREQFF.

The chain carries TRBV5-4 and TRBJ2-3; 8 bases align to TRBD2. The V and J ends lost 4 bases and 2 bases, in that order; junction bases with no gene match: 9. This CDR3 has 16 amino acids. Germline lookup yields CDR1 SGHNT and CDR2 YYREEE (reference sequence). The CDR3 DNA reads TGTGCCAGCAGCATCAGCGGGGGAAGCTACACAGATACGCAGTATTTT. Its protein product is CASSISGGSYTDTQYF.

This chain joins TRBV5-1 and TRBJ2-5; maybe TRBD2 (5 bases). The CDR3 length is 12 residues. CDR1 is SGHRS, CDR2 YFSETQ, per germline. Trimming shortened V by 0 bases and J by 5 bases, and 5 bases separated the two germline ends. CDR3 residues: CASSLGRETQYF. The CDR3 coding sequence is TGCGCCAGCAGCTTGGGGAGGGAGACCCAGTACTTC. Drawing the rest from reference TRBV5-1 and TRBJ2-5, the complete variable domain is KAGVTQTPRYLIKTRGQQVTLSCSPISGHRSVSWYQQTPGQGLQFLFEYFSETQRNKGNFPGRFSGRQFSNSRSEMNVSTLELGDSALYLCASSLGRETQYFGPGTRLLVL.

This chain links TRBV28 with TRBJ1-5, with D maybe TRBD1 (6 bases). This CDR3 has 14 residues. Germline V gives CDR1 MDHEN, CDR2 SYDVKM. Trimming cost V 7 bases and J 5 bases, with 15 bases left between them. The CDR3 sequence: CASKVGQQHQPQHF. The CDR3 bases are TGTGCCAGCAAAGTCGGACAGCAACATCAGCCCCAGCATTTT.

This rearrangement joins TRBV4-3 to TRBJ1-1; D is ambiguous. Trimming stripped 1 base from V and 5 bases from J, with 14 bases between. Germline V lookup: CDR1 LGHNA, CDR2 YSLEER. This CDR3 is 15 amino acids long. CDR3 loop: CASSQVMIGWTEAFF. The CDR3 DNA sequence: TGCGCCAGCAGCCAAGTGATGATAGGGTGGACTGAAGCTTTCTTT.

The chain employs TRBV4-2 and TRBJ2-7; 8 bases agree with TRBD2. This CDR3 region has 15 residues. Germline trimming cut 0 bases from V and 4 bases from J; bases unmatched to any gene: 5. The germline V gene has CDR1 LGHNA and CDR2 YNFKEQ. The CDR3: CASSQDGASGYEQYF. For the CDR3, the DNA is TGTGCCAGCAGCCAAGATGGGGCTAGCGGGTACGAGCAGTACTTC.

This clone was counted a few times. CDR3 amino acids: CASSQGVIWARKPEAFF. The CDR3 region has the DNA TGCGCCAGCAGCCAAGGGGTGATTTGGGCCAGGAAACCTGAAGCTTTCTTT. The chain joins TRBV4-1 to TRBJ1-1; no reliable D call. The CDR3 loop spans 17 amino acids. V was shortened by 1 base and J by 6 bases, with 21 bases between the two germline ends. Germline CDR1 reads MGHRA; CDR2 reads YSYEKL.

In its sample, this clone was seen a few times. The chain recombines TRBV9 with TRBJ1-4; the D gene is possibly TRBD1 (5 bases). Germline V gives CDR1 SGDLS, CDR2 YYNGEE. The V end lost 0 bases, the J end lost 4 bases, and 10 bases lay between the germline ends. CDR3 length: 15 amino acids. The CDR3 loop is CASSVEGRYNEKLFF. The CDR3 DNA is TGTGCCAGCAGCGTAGAGGGGCGCTATAATGAAAAACTGTTTTTT. The full variable domain, in which reference TRBV9 and TRBJ1-4 provide the parts outside the CDR3, is DSGVTQTPKHLITATGQRVTLRCSPRSGDLSVYWYQQSLDQGLQFLIQYYNGEERAKGNILERFSAQQFPDLHSELNLSSLELGDSALYFCASSVEGRYNEKLFFGSGTQLSVL.

V is TRBV7-3 and J is TRBJ2-2; 7 bases line up with TRBD1. J gave up 0 bases and V 5 bases, and 3 bases lay outside the gene matches. Germline lookup yields CDR1 SGHTA and CDR2 FQGTGA. This CDR3 is built from 15 residues. In DNA form, the CDR3 reads TGTGCCAGCAGCCGGGACAGCCCGAACACCGGGGAGCTGTTTTTT. Protein: CASSRDSPNTGELFF. The variable domain in full, completed from reference TRBV7-3 and TRBJ2-2, reads GAGVSQTPSNKVTEKGKYVELRCDPISGHTALYWYRQSLGQGPEFLIYFQGTGAADDSGLPNDRFFAVRPEGSVSTLKIQRTERGDSAVYLCASSRDSPNTGELFFGEGSRLTVL.

This clone is medium-sized. The rearrangement joins TRBV4-1 to TRBJ2-7; TRBD1 aligns across 8 bases. CDR3 length: 14 amino acids. Trimming removed 1 base from V and 3 bases from J; junction bases left unmatched: 2. Germline loops: CDR1 MGHRA, CDR2 YSYEKL. The CDR3 coding sequence is TGCGCCAGCAGCCAAGGGGACAGGCTCTACGAGCAGTACTTC. This translates into CASSQGDRLYEQYF.

V and J are TRBV6-5 and TRBJ1-2, with TRBD1 identical over 8 bases. Germline V gives CDR1 MNHEY, CDR2 SVGAGI. The length of the CDR3 is 16 residues. V shed 4 bases and J 5 bases; nucleotides not matched to a gene: 12. CDR3 in amino acids: CASSLGTGGSSYGYTF. The CDR3, as DNA: TGTGCCAGCAGTTTGGGTACAGGGGGATCTTCATATGGCTACACCTTC.

The J gene is TRBJ1-3, the V gene TRBV6-5; D is undetermined. There are 14 residues in the CDR3. Germline V CDR1 and CDR2: MNHEY, SVGAGI. The V end lost 8 bases, the J end lost 4 bases, and 15 bases lay between the germline ends. The CDR3 region is CASGLQVAGNTIYF. CDR3 bases: TGTGCCAGCGGCCTTCAGGTCGCAGGAAACACCATATATTTT.

The chain has TRBV12-5 and TRBJ2-1, with 8 bases that match TRBD2. V dropped 11 bases and J dropped 7; count of bases not matched to a gene: 13. CDR1 and CDR2 (germline): LGHNT, FRNRAP. CDR3 length: 14 residues. CDR3 DNA: TGTGCTGGAACGGGGGGGCCGGGGAATAATGAGCAGTTCTTC. Its protein product is CAGTGGPGNNEQFF.

This clone showed up just once. V is TRBV11-2 and J is TRBJ1-3; D not resolved. Germline V gene lookup returns CDR1 SGHAT and CDR2 FQNNGV. CDR3 length: 13 amino acids. Trimming shortened V by 5 bases and J by 5 bases, and 10 bases separated the two germline ends. For the CDR3, the DNA is TGTGCCAGCAGCCATAGGGCTAGAAACACCATATATTTT. Translated: CASSHRARNTIYF.

A single count supports this clone. The rearrangement uses TRBV5-1 and TRBJ2-3, with 7 bases fitting TRBD2. V shed 3 bases, J shed 5 bases, and the junction held 15 bases outside the gene matches. The CDR3 runs 17 residues. The germline CDR1 and CDR2 sequences are SGHRS and YFSETQ. This CDR3 reads CASSSDTSAIGRDTQYF. DNA of the CDR3: TGCGCCAGCAGCTCGGATACTAGCGCCATCGGACGAGATACGCAGTATTTT.

The chain uses TRBV19 and TRBJ1-6; D is possibly TRBD1 (5 bases). Germline loops: CDR1 LNHDA, CDR2 SQIVND (reference sequence). This CDR3 has 17 residues. Trimming removed 7 bases at V and 7 bases at J, with 23 bases between. The CDR3 sequence is CASTDPGWGAGNSPLHF. The DNA for the CDR3 is TGTGCCAGTACCGACCCTGGATGGGGCGCGGGGAATTCACCCCTCCACTTT.

This chain uses TRBV6-1 with TRBJ2-7; D may be TRBD2 (5 bases). The CDR3 sequence is 16 residues long. V shed 2 bases and J shed 3 bases, with 17 bases lying between them. Germline V gene data show CDR1 as MNHNS and CDR2 as SASEGT. The CDR3 DNA reads as TGTGCCAGCAGTGAATCTACGGCTAGCAGGTTCTACGAGCAGTACTTC. This codes for CASSESTASRFYEQYF.

V gene TRBV2 combines with J gene TRBJ2-2, with D possibly TRBD1 on 5 matching bases. The V and J ends lost 6 bases and 5 bases respectively, with 7 bases between them. The CDR3 totals 12 residues. Germline assignment: CDR1 SNHLY and CDR2 FYNNEI. The CDR3 nucleotides are TGTGCCAGCAGGCGACAGACCGGGGAGCTGTTTTTT. Protein sequence: CASRRQTGELFF.

The V and J genes are TRBV18 and TRBJ1-1; 8 bases line up with TRBD1. The CDR3 length is 15 residues. Germline trimming cut 5 bases from V and 5 bases from J; bases unmatched to any gene: 10. Germline CDR1 and CDR2: KGHSH and LQKENI. For the CDR3, the DNA is TGTGCCAGCTCATCGGTTTCTCAGGGGGCTACTGAAGCTTTCTTT. Its translation: CASSSVSQGATEAFF.

This clone was counted only a few times. The rearrangement joins TRBV5-1 to TRBJ2-2, with 7 bases that match TRBD1. The CDR3 covers 15 residues. Germline-derived CDR1 and CDR2 are SGHRS and YFSETQ. Losses at the gene ends were 5 bases for V and 2 bases for J; bases not matched to a gene: 6. CDR3 coding DNA: TGCGCCAGCAGACGGACAGGACGCAACACCGGGGAGCTGTTTTTT. Protein: CASRRTGRNTGELFF. The full variable domain, with the rest looked up from reference TRBV5-1 and TRBJ2-2, is KAGVTQTPRYLIKTRGQQVTLSCSPISGHRSVSWYQQTPGQGLQFLFEYFSETQRNKGNFPGRFSGRQFSNSRSEMNVSTLELGDSALYLCASRRTGRNTGELFFGEGSRLTVL.

This clone occurred once. This rearrangement joins TRBV5-1 to TRBJ1-1; the D gene is possibly TRBD1 (5 bases). Germline V gene lookup returns CDR1 SGHRS and CDR2 YFSETQ. CDR3 length: 13 residues. Trimming took off 6 bases at V and 1 base at J, with 10 bases between the two ends. The DNA for the CDR3 is TGCGCCAGCACGCTACAGGAGAACACTGAAGCTTTCTTT. This sequence encodes CASTLQENTEAFF.

The chain couples TRBV5-4 to TRBJ2-2, with 9 positions matching TRBD2. CDR3 size: 16 residues. Trimming took 0 bases from V and 1 from J; bases not matched to a gene: 1. The germline V gene has CDR1 SGHNT and CDR2 YYREEE (reference sequence). The CDR3 is CASSLARGGNTGELFF. In DNA, the CDR3 is TGTGCCAGCAGCTTGGCGCGGGGGGGGAACACCGGGGAGCTGTTTTTT.

The chain recombines TRBV4-2 with TRBJ1-1, with D perhaps TRBD1 (5 bases). The ends were cut back, 4 bases at V and 8 bases at J, with 23 bases in the middle. Germline V CDR1 and CDR2: LGHNA, YNFKEQ. This CDR3 region has 16 residues. CDR3 loop: CASSRDPQGKFSEAFF. The DNA for the CDR3 is TGTGCCAGCAGCCGAGACCCCCAGGGAAAATTTTCGGAAGCTTTCTTT.